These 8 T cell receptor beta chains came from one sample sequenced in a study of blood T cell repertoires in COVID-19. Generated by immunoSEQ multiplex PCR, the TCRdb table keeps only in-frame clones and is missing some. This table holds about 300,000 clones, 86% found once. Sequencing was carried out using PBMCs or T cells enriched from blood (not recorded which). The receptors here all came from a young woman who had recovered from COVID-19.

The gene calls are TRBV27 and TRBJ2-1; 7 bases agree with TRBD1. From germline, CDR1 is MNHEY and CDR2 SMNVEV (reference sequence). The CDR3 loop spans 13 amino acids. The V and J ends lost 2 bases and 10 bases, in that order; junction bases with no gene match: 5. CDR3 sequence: CASSLTGVVEQFF. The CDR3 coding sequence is TGTGCCAGCAGTTTAACAGGGGTGGTCGAGCAGTTCTTC.

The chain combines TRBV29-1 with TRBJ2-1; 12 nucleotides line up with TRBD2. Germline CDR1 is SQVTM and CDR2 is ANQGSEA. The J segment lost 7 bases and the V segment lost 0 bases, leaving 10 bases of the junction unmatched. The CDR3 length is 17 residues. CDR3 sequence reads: CSVEDYGASGRDNEQFF. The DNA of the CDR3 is TGCAGCGTTGAAGATTATGGCGCTAGCGGGAGGGATAATGAGCAGTTCTTC.

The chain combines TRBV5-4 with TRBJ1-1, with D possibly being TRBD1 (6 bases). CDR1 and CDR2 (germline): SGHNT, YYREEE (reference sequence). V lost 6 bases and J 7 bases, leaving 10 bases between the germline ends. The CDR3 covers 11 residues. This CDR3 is CASKLTGEAFF. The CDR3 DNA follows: TGTGCCAGCAAACTGACAGGTGAAGCTTTCTTT. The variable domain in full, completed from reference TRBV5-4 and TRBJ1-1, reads ETGVTQSPTHLIKTRGQQVTLRCSSQSGHNTVSWYQQALGQGPQFIFQYYREEENGRGNFPPRFSGLQFPNYSSELNVNALELDDSALYLCASKLTGEAFFGQGTRLTVV.

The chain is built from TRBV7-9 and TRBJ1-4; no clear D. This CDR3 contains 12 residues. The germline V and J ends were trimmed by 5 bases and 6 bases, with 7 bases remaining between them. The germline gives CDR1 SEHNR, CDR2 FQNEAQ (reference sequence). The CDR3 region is CASSLIYEKLFF. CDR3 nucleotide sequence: TGTGCCAGCAGCCTAATCTATGAAAAACTGTTTTTT. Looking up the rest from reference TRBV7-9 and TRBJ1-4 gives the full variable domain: DTGVSQNPRHKITKRGQNVTFRCDPISEHNRLYWYRQTLGQGPEFLTYFQNEAQLEKSRLLSDRFSAERPKGSFSTLEIQRTEQGDSAMYLCASSLIYEKLFFGSGTQLSVL.

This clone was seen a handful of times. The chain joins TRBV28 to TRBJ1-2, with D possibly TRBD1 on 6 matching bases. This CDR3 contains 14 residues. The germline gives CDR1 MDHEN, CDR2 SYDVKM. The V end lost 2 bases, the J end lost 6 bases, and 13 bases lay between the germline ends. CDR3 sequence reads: CASSLAQGYDGYTF. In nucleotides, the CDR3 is TGTGCCAGCAGTTTAGCCCAGGGGTACGATGGCTACACCTTC.

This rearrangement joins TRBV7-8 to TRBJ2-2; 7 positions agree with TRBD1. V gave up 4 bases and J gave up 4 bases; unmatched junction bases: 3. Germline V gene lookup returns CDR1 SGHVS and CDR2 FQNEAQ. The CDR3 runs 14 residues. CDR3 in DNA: TGTGCCAGCAGCTCACAGGGGCCCACCGGGGAGCTGTTTTTT. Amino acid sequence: CASSSQGPTGELFF.

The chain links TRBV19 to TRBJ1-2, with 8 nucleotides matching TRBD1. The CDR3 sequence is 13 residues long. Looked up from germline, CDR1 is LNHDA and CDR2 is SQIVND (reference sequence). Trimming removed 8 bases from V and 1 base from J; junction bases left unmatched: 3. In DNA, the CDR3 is TGTGCCAGTGCGGGACAGGATAACTATGGCTACACCTTC. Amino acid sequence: CASAGQDNYGYTF.

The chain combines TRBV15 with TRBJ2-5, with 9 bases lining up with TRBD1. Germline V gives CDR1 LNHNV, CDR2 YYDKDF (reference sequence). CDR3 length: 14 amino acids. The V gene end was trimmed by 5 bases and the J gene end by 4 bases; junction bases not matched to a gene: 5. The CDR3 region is CATSPGQGTETQYF. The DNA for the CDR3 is TGTGCCACCAGCCCCGGACAGGGGACAGAGACCCAGTACTTC.